Below are 25 T cell receptor beta chains sequenced from a single sample in a study of control samples from healthy donors and cancer patients. TCRdb's table, derived via immunoSEQ multiplex PCR, lists solely in-frame clones and lacks some. The sample consists of about 180,000 clones, around nine tenths of them appearing once. The sequencing input was blood. Receptors were obtained from a young man in good health.

The rearrangement uses TRBV5-1 and TRBJ1-4; 8 nucleotides line up with TRBD1. Germline CDR1 SGHRS, CDR2 YFSETQ. Trimming cost V 0 bases and J 14 bases; bases outside gene matches: 9. The CDR3 is made up of 14 amino acids. Here the CDR3 reads CASSLGQGAGKLFF. The CDR3 DNA reads TGCGCCAGCAGCTTGGGGCAGGGGGCCGGGAAGCTGTTTTTT.

This chain links TRBV2 with TRBJ1-1; 7 bases align to TRBD1. V shed 5 bases, J shed 4 bases, and the junction held 7 bases outside the gene matches. The CDR3 covers 14 residues. CDR1 is SNHLY, CDR2 FYNNEI, per germline. CDR3 sequence reads: CASSLGQLGTEAFF. For the CDR3, the DNA is TGTGCCAGCAGTCTGGGACAGCTTGGCACTGAAGCTTTCTTT.

The V call is TRBV12-3 or TRBV12-4, the J call TRBJ1-1; D remains ambiguous. The CDR3 contains 11 residues. Trimming cost V 6 bases and J 5 bases, with 7 bases left between them. The CDR3 DNA follows: TGTGCCAGCAGCCGGGTAACTGAAGCTTTCTTT. Amino acid sequence: CASSRVTEAFF.

The chain employs TRBV6-5 and TRBJ2-7; no clear D. The CDR3 spans 13 residues. The V gene lost 7 bases and the J gene lost 0 bases, with 10 bases spanning the gap. CDR1 and CDR2 from the germline V gene are MNHEY and SVGAGI. For the CDR3, the DNA is TGTGCCAGCACTTTTATGAGCTCCTACGAGCAGTACTTC. Protein: CASTFMSSYEQYF.

Written as DNA, the CDR3 is TGTGCCAGCAGCTTAGCTTCCGCGAGACAGGGGAACGAGCAGTACTTC. This encodes CASSLASARQGNEQYF. The rearrangement links TRBV7-9 to TRBJ2-7; 8 bases match TRBD1. After removal of 0 bases from V and 5 bases from J, the junction contained 9 bases not matched to a gene. The CDR3 spans 16 residues. Per germline, CDR1 SEHNR and CDR2 FQNEAQ (reference sequence).

This chain connects TRBV7-7 to TRBJ2-2; TRBD2 matches 7 bases. V shed 4 bases, J shed 6 bases, and the junction held 5 bases outside the gene matches. The germline gives CDR1 SSHAT, CDR2 FNYEAQ (reference sequence). CDR3 size: 14 residues. The CDR3 coding sequence is TGTGCCAGCAGCTCCAGACTAGCTTCCGGGGAGCTGTTTTTT. Its protein is CASSSRLASGELFF. Drawing the rest from reference TRBV7-7 and TRBJ2-2, the complete variable domain is GAGVSQSPRYKVTKRGQDVTLRCDPISSHATLYWYQQALGQGPEFLTYFNYEAQPDKSGLPSDRFSAERPEGSISTLTIQRTEQRDSAMYRCASSSRLASGELFFGEGSRLTVL.

This chain connects TRBV29-1 to TRBJ1-2; perhaps TRBD1 as D (6 bases). The CDR3 contains 12 residues. With 2 bases removed from V and 4 bases from J, the gap between germline ends came to 8 bases. Germline V gene lookup returns CDR1 SQVTM and CDR2 ANQGSEA. DNA for the CDR3: TGCAGCGTTGAAACAGGGTCCTATGGCTACACCTTC. Its protein product is CSVETGSYGYTF.

A word on this clone: Within the sample, other DNA sequences also encode this same CDR3. The chain uses TRBV5-1 and TRBJ1-4; D possibly corresponds to TRBD1 (6 bases). Germline values: CDR1 SGHRS, CDR2 YFSETQ. Trimming shortened V by 4 bases and J by 0 bases, and 10 bases separated the two germline ends. CDR3 length: 15 amino acids. The chain's CDR3 is CASSLQGATNEKLFF. As DNA, the CDR3 is TGCGCCAGCAGCCTACAGGGTGCAACTAATGAAAAACTGTTTTTT.

This chain connects TRBV4-3 to TRBJ2-2; maybe TRBD1 (5 bases). Germline CDR1 is LGHNA and CDR2 is YSLEER. The CDR3 is 15 amino acids. Trimming stripped 4 bases from V and 6 bases from J, with 15 bases between. CDR3 sequence: CASSLRLGAAGELFF. CDR3 nucleotide sequence: TGCGCCAGCAGCCTACGACTTGGGGCCGCCGGGGAGCTGTTTTTT.

The CDR3 DNA reads TGTGCCAGCAGCAGGCGGGGGGCCACCGGGGAGCTGTTTTTT. This gives the protein CASSRRGATGELFF. This sequence joins TRBV5-6 and TRBJ2-2; 8 nucleotides align to TRBD2. The V and J ends lost 4 bases and 4 bases, in that order; junction bases with no gene match: 3. Germline V gene data show CDR1 as SGHDT and CDR2 as YYEEEE. The CDR3 spans 14 residues.

The chain is built from TRBV28 and TRBJ2-5; D is tentatively TRBD1 or TRBD2 (5 bases each). This CDR3 is 16 amino acids long. Germline assignment: CDR1 MDHEN and CDR2 SYDVKM. The V gene lost 3 bases and the J gene lost 5 bases, with 19 bases spanning the gap. As DNA, the CDR3 is TGTGCCAGCAGTTTGGAAGGGACCCCCCTCAGGGAGACCCAGTACTTC. Its translation is CASSLEGTPLRETQYF. The variable domain in full, with the rest retrieved from reference TRBV28 and TRBJ2-5, is DVKVTQSSRYLVKRTGEKVFLECVQDMDHENMFWYRQDPGLGLRLIYFSYDVKMKEKGDIPEGYSVSREKKERFSLILESASTNQTSMYLCASSLEGTPLRETQYFGPGTRLLVL.

This clone showed up just once. The chain combines TRBV5-1 with TRBJ2-2, with 9 nucleotides matching TRBD2. The CDR3 totals 18 residues. The V segment lost 0 bases and the J segment 0 bases; nucleotides outside the gene matches: 6. Germline CDR1 SGHRS, CDR2 YFSETQ. This CDR3 is CASSLAGTSTANTGELFF. The DNA for the CDR3 is TGCGCCAGCAGCTTGGCGGGGACTAGCACCGCGAACACCGGGGAGCTGTTTTTT.

This rearrangement joins TRBV29-1 to TRBJ2-3; D is possibly TRBD1 (6 bases). The V gene's germline CDR1 is SQVTM and CDR2 ANQGSEA. Trimming took off 1 base at V and 2 bases at J, with 13 bases between the two ends. The CDR3 runs to 15 residues. The chain's CDR3 is CSVEGRDTITDTQYF. CDR3 DNA: TGCAGCGTTGAAGGCCGGGACACCATCACAGATACGCAGTATTTT.

This chain connects TRBV10-3 to TRBJ2-3; D unresolved. V was cut by 2 bases and J by 6 bases, with 15 bases left in between. The CDR3 spans 15 residues. Germline V gene lookup returns CDR1 ENHRY and CDR2 SYGVKD. CDR3 sequence (DNA): TGTGCCATCAGTGAGCGGCCTTCTACGGCGGATACGCAGTATTTT. Protein product: CAISERPSTADTQYF.

CDR3 region: CASSLRTGVVTEAFF. The CDR3 DNA sequence: TGTGCCAGCAGCCTCCGGACAGGGGTGGTGACTGAAGCTTTCTTT. The chain has TRBV14 and TRBJ1-1, with TRBD1 matching 9 bases. In germline, CDR1 is SGHDN, CDR2 FVKESK. This CDR3 comprises 15 residues. Trimming took 4 bases from V and 5 from J; bases not matched to a gene: 8.

This rearrangement joins TRBV19 to TRBJ2-7; 9 positions match TRBD2. The ends lost 4 bases at V and 2 bases at J; junction bases unmatched: 6. Looked up from germline, CDR1 is LNHDA and CDR2 is SQIVND (reference sequence). The CDR3 loop spans 15 amino acids. CDR3 coding DNA: TGTGCCAGTAGTACCGGACTAGCGTTCCCCTACGAGCAGTACTTC. Amino acids: CASSTGLAFPYEQYF.

This clone was observed once. V is TRBV27 and J is TRBJ1-6; no firm D call. CDR1 MNHEY and CDR2 SMNVEV come from the germline V gene (reference sequence). The CDR3 length is 12 residues. Written as DNA, the CDR3 is TGTGCAACGGGCTCCTATAATTCACCCCTCCACTTT. It is translated as CATGSYNSPLHF.

J is TRBJ1-1 and V is TRBV5-8, with D tentatively TRBD1 (5 bases). The V gene lost 0 bases and the J gene lost 1 base, with 10 bases spanning the gap. Germline V gives CDR1 SGHTS, CDR2 YDEGEE. The CDR3 contains 15 residues. CDR3 amino acids: CASSLGQSKNTEAFF. The CDR3 region has the DNA TGTGCCAGCAGCTTGGGACAGTCCAAGAACACTGAAGCTTTCTTT.

V gene TRBV18 combines with J gene TRBJ1-2; tentatively, D is TRBD1 (5 bases). Germline assignment: CDR1 KGHSH and CDR2 LQKENI. The germline V and J ends were trimmed by 3 bases and 8 bases, with 13 bases remaining between them. The CDR3 is 13 amino acids. The CDR3 loop is CASSPDNLVGYTF. The CDR3, as DNA: TGTGCCAGCTCACCGGACAACCTAGTGGGCTACACCTTC.

The CDR3 sequence: CASSYAGTEATEAFF. CDR3 in DNA: TGTGCCAGCAGCTATGCCGGGACCGAGGCCACTGAAGCTTTCTTT. The chain is built from TRBV2 and TRBJ1-1, with a possible D match to TRBD1 (5 bases). CDR3 length: 15 residues. Germline V lookup: CDR1 SNHLY, CDR2 FYNNEI. Trimming shortened V by 6 bases and J by 4 bases, and 18 bases separated the two germline ends.

CDR3 sequence: CASTRDRVQPQHF. CDR3 nucleotide sequence: TGTGCCAGCACCCGGGACAGGGTTCAGCCCCAGCATTTT. The chain is built from TRBV6-5 and TRBJ1-5, with 9 bases that match TRBD1. This CDR3 spans 13 amino acids. V dropped 7 bases and J dropped 6; count of bases not matched to a gene: 4. Germline V gene sequence: CDR1 MNHEY, CDR2 SVGAGI.

The chain uses TRBV24-1 and TRBJ2-5; tentatively, D is TRBD1 or TRBD2 (5 bases each). Germline lookup yields CDR1 KGHDR and CDR2 SFDVKD. The V end was cut by 7 bases, the J end by 3 bases, with 11 bases between. The CDR3 loop spans 13 amino acids. The CDR3 DNA reads as TGTGCCACCAGCGAGGGGACCGAAGAGACCCAGTACTTC. Translating it yields CATSEGTEETQYF.

V and J are TRBV30 and TRBJ1-1; weak D call: TRBD1 (5 bases). With 5 bases removed from V and 3 bases from J, the gap between germline ends came to 13 bases. This CDR3 has 13 residues. Germline-derived CDR1 and CDR2 are GTSNPN and SVGIG (reference sequence). CDR3 in DNA: TGTGCCTGGGGGGCCGGGGGAGACACTGAAGCTTTCTTT. Its protein is CAWGAGGDTEAFF.

The gene calls are TRBV18 and TRBJ1-2, with D possibly TRBD1 on 6 matching bases. This CDR3 region has 12 residues. Between the trimmed V and J ends, which lost 8 bases and 8 bases, there was a span of 15 bases. Germline V gene data show CDR1 as KGHSH and CDR2 as LQKENI. CDR3 sequence reads: CASRTPTGGYTF. The DNA for the CDR3 is TGTGCCAGCCGGACTCCCACAGGGGGCTACACCTTC.

The rearrangement uses TRBV28 and TRBJ2-1, with TRBD2 matching 9 bases. The CDR3 loop spans 14 amino acids. V was pared by 3 bases and J by 9 bases, with 6 bases of the junction left unmatched. The germline V gene encodes CDR1 MDHEN and CDR2 SYDVKM. As DNA, the CDR3 is TGTGCCAGCAGTTTTAGCGGGAGCCGTAGTGAGCAGTTCTTC. Its translation is CASSFSGSRSEQFF.